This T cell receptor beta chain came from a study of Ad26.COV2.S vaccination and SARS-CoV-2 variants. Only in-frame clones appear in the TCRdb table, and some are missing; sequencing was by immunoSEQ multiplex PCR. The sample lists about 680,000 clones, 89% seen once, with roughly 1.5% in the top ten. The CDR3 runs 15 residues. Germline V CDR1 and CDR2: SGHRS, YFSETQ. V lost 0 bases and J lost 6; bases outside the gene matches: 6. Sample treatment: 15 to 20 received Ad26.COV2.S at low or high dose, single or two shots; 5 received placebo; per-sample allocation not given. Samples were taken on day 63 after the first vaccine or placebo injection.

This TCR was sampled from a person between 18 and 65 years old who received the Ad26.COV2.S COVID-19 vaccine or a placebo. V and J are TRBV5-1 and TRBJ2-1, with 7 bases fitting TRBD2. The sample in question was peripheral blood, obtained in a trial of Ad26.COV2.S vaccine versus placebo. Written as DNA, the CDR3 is TGCGCCAGCAGCTTGGAGGTAGCGGGTCGCAATGAGCAGTTCTTC. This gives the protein CASSLEVAGRNEQFF. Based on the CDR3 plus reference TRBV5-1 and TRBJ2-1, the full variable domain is KAGVTQTPRYLIKTRGQQVTLSCSPISGHRSVSWYQQTPGQGLQFLFEYFSETQRNKGNFPGRFSGRQFSNSRSEMNVSTLELGDSALYLCASSLEVAGRNEQFFGPGTRLTVL.